The sequence of this TCR beta chain was determined in a study of human T cells and chemical hapten exposure. Across the whole study: Donors were sensitized with 2% DPC on the upper inner arm. Doses of diphenylcyclopropenone went to the patients' scalps weekly throughout the approximately 25-week study.

Germline V gives CDR1 SGHTA, CDR2 FQGTGA. Deletions cut 3 bases from V and 0 bases from J, with 9 bases between. This CDR3 has 15 residues. Specified time point: patch test 2, 6 weeks after DPC sensitization. The treatment denotes: therapeutic diphenylcyclopropenone sensitization with weekly scalp DPC. Donors were 18 to 70-year-old alopecia patients suitable for DPC. With respect to this clonotype: Its antigen remains unknown.

TCRdb reprocessed the RACE reads with MiXCR, giving one entry per CDR3 protein. The top ten hold around 2.2% of the sample, which has 75,000 to 95,000 distinct CDR3 sequences, approximately 10% seen once. Study-wide results and limits: Patch test score tracked positively with PT1 expanded TCR counts.

The chain employs TRBV7-3 and TRBJ2-1; D ambiguous. The TCR comes from a man in his forties or fifties with alopecia areata. Some clones in this sample may be carry-over from other donors' samples. The sequencing used whole blood, collected in connection with sensitization to the hapten diphenylcyclopropenone (DPC). Here the CDR3 reads CASSLSTSSYNEQFF. CDR3 nucleotide sequence: TGTGCCAGCAGCTTGAGCACGAGCTCCTACAATGAGCAGTTCTTC.